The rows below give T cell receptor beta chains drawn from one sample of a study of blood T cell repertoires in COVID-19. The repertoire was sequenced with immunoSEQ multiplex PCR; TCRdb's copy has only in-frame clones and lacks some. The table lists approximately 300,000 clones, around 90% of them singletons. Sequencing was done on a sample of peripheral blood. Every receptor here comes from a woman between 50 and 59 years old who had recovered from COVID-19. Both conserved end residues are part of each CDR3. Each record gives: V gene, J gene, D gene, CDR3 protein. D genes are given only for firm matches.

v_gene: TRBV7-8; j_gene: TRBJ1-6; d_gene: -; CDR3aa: CASSFYRAENSPLHF
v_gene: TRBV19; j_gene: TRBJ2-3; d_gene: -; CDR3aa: CASREGRIDFTDTQYF
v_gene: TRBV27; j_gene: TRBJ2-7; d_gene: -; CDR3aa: CASSSPGEEQYF
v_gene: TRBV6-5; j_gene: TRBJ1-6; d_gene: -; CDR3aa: CAESSYNSPLHF
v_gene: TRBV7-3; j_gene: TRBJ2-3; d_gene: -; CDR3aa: CASSLTILDTQYF
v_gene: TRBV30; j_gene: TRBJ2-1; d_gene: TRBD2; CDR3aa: CAWSVFQREYNEQFF
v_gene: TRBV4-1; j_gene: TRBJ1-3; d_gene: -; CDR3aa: CASSQDRGRQLNTIYF
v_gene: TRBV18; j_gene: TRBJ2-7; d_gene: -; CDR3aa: CASSHTGSYEQYF
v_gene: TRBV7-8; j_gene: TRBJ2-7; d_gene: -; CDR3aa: CASSLTEGREQYF
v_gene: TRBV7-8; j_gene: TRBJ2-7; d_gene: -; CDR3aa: CASSPVYGGIPTEQYF
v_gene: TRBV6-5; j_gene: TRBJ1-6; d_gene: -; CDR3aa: CASMTEPNNSPLHF
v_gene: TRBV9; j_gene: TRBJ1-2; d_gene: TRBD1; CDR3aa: CASSGPGTGGYYGYTF
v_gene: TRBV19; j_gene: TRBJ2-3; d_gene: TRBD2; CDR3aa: CASSIDGGGAGDTQYF
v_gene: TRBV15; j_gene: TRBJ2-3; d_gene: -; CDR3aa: CATSRDGGPDTQYF
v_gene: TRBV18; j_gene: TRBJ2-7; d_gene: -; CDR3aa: CASSPSGDSYEQYF
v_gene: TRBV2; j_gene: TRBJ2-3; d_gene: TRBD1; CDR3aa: CASSYAGGDTQYF
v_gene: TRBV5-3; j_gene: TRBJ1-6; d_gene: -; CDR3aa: CEGGDNSPLHF
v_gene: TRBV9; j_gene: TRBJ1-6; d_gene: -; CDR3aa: CASSVAAGRNSPLHF
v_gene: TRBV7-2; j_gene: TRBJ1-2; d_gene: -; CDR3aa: CASSPTPDRNYGYTF
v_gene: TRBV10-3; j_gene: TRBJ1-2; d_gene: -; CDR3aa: CAINGGAHGYTF
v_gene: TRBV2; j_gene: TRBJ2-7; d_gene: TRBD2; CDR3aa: CASSEGRVEYF
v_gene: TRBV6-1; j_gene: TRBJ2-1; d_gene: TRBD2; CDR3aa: CASSGTSGGLSYNEQFF
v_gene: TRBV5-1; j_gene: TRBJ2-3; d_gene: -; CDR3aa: CASSLAARGAGTDTQYF
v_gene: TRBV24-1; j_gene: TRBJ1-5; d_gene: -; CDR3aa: CATSDLKDKFQPQHF
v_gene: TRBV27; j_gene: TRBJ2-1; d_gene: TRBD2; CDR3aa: CASQGQGLGYNEQFF
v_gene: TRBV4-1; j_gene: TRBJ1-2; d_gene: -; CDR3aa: CASSWRQSSNYGYTF
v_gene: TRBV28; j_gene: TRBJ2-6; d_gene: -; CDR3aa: CASRDAGQHSGANVLTF
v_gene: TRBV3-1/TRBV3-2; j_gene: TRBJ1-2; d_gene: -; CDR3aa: CASSQGRVDYGYTF
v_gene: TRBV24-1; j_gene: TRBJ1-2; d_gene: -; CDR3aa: CATSGQSGRDYGYTF
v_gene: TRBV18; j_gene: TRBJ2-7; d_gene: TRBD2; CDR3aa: CASSPPGLADEAYEQYF
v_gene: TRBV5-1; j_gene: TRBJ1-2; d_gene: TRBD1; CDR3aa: CASSSGTGGGYTF
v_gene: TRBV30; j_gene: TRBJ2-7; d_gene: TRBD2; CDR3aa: CAWRAGRYEQYF
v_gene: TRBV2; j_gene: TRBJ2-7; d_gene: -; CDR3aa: CASSPDRFPLSYEQYF
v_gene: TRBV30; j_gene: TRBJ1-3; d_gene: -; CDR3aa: CAWNRDYSGNTIYF
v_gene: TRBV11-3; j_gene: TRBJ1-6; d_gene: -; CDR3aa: CASSLGGTDNSPLHF
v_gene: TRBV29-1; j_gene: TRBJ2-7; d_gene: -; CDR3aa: CSVDSGYEQYF
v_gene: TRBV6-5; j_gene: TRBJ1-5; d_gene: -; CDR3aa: CASRGGGQGQPQHF
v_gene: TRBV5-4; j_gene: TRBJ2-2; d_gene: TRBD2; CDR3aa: CASRDLAGKSNTGELFF
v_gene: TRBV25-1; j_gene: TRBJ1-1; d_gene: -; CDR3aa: CASSEYRRTSDTEAFF
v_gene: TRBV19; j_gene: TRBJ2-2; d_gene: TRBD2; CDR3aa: CASSIVTFGRVRNTGELFF
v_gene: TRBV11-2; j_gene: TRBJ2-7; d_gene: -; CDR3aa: CASRRTGLEQYF
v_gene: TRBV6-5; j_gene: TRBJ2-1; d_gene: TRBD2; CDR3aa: CASSYSYGGNYEQFF
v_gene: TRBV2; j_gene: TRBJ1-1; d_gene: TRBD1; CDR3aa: CASRARTGSVNTEAFF
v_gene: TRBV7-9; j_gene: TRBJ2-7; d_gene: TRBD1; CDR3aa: CASSGTAYEQYF
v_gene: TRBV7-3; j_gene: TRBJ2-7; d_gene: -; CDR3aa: CASSLYPSYEQYF